These 28 T cell receptor beta chains were all obtained from the same sample, sequenced in a study of blood T cell repertoires in COVID-19. Only in-frame clones appear in the TCRdb table, and some are missing; sequencing was by immunoSEQ multiplex PCR. The sample lists 120,000 to 150,000 clones, 84% occurring once. The sample consisted of PBMCs or T cells enriched from blood (not recorded which). The receptors come from a man in his fifties in a cohort exposed to, infected with or recovered from COVID-19 (not recorded which).

The V call is TRBV10-1, the J call TRBJ2-7, with 8 nucleotides matching TRBD2. The CDR3 is 18 amino acids. Germline CDR1 WNHNN, CDR2 SYGVQD (reference sequence). Germline trimming cut 3 bases from V and 5 bases from J; bases unmatched to any gene: 18. The CDR3 loop reads CASSDNRLGGRTSHEQYF. The CDR3 region has the DNA TGCGCCAGCAGTGATAATCGTCTTGGCGGGAGGACCTCACACGAGCAGTACTTC.

The chain carries TRBV6-5 and TRBJ1-5; possible D gene TRBD1, 6 bases. CDR1 is MNHEY and CDR2 is SVGAGI in the germline V gene. Trimming removed 2 bases at V and 6 bases at J, with 14 bases between. The CDR3 length is 15 residues. CDR3 nucleotides: TGTGCCAGCAGTTACAATAGGGGGTCTAGTCAGCCCCAGCATTTT. Amino acid sequence: CASSYNRGSSQPQHF.

CDR3 DNA: TGTGCCAGCAGCCCCGGGGGGGGCCGGGGGCAGCCCCAGCATTTT. This gives the protein CASSPGGGRGQPQHF. The chain links TRBV11-2 to TRBJ1-5, with D possibly TRBD1 on 6 matching bases. CDR3 length equals 15 residues. Germline CDR1 and CDR2: SGHAT and FQNNGV. The V gene lost 5 bases and the J gene lost 7 bases, with 18 bases spanning the gap.

The rearrangement uses TRBV27 and TRBJ2-7; 10 nucleotides match TRBD2. Germline V gene sequence: CDR1 MNHEY, CDR2 SMNVEV (reference sequence). The CDR3 has 15 residues. Germline trimming cut 8 bases from V and 5 bases from J; bases unmatched to any gene: 12. The CDR3 loop is CASSSSGGAIDEQYF. In nucleotides, the CDR3 is TGTGCCAGCTCTTCCAGCGGGGGGGCCATTGACGAGCAGTACTTC.

The chain's CDR3 is CASSPPPGTEAFF. Here the CDR3 DNA reads TGTGCCAGCAGCCCACCCCCGGGAACTGAAGCTTTCTTT. The chain has TRBV9 and TRBJ1-1; unclear D gene. Germline V gives CDR1 SGDLS, CDR2 YYNGEE. V lost 4 bases and J 5 bases, leaving 12 bases between the germline ends. This CDR3 is 13 amino acids long.

The chain couples TRBV7-2 to TRBJ1-1, with 7 bases aligning to TRBD1. The CDR3 is 15 residues long. With V trimmed by 1 base and J by 4 bases, 6 bases remained unmatched. Germline CDR1 SGHTA, CDR2 FQGNSA. CDR3: CASSLDSGGLTEAFF. Here the CDR3 DNA reads TGTGCCAGCAGCTTAGATTCAGGGGGGCTCACTGAAGCTTTCTTT.

V is TRBV6-5 and J is TRBJ1-2; 8 bases map to TRBD1. The CDR3 spans 13 residues. With 2 bases clipped from V and 8 bases from J, the junction kept 4 bases outside the gene matches. The V gene's germline CDR1 is MNHEY and CDR2 SVGAGI. The CDR3 DNA is TGTGCCAGCAGTTACCAGGGGGCTAGGGGCTACACCTTC. It translates to CASSYQGARGYTF.

This CDR3 reads CASSLDTATGELFF. CDR3 coding DNA: TGCGCCAGCAGCTTGGACACAGCAACCGGGGAGCTGTTTTTT. The genes are TRBV5-1 and TRBJ2-2, with unresolved D. Per germline, CDR1 SGHRS and CDR2 YFSETQ. The CDR3 has 14 amino acids. The V gene lost 0 bases and the J gene lost 5 bases, with 8 bases spanning the gap. Full variable domain (remainder filled in from reference TRBV5-1 and TRBJ2-2): KAGVTQTPRYLIKTRGQQVTLSCSPISGHRSVSWYQQTPGQGLQFLFEYFSETQRNKGNFPGRFSGRQFSNSRSEMNVSTLELGDSALYLCASSLDTATGELFFGEGSRLTVL.

The chain links TRBV2 to TRBJ2-2; D call uncertain. Germline V gives CDR1 SNHLY, CDR2 FYNNEI. The CDR3 covers 14 residues. Deletions cut 5 bases from V and 1 base from J, with 8 bases between. This CDR3 is CASSQAENTGELFF. The CDR3 coding sequence is TGTGCCAGCAGTCAGGCCGAGAACACCGGGGAGCTGTTTTTT.

This clone was picked up a small number of times. This chain connects TRBV5-1 to TRBJ1-4; D not resolved. The CDR3 is 14 residues long. Trimming removed 1 base at V and 6 bases at J, with 10 bases between. Germline values: CDR1 SGHRS, CDR2 YFSETQ. Here the CDR3 reads CASSLREPYEKLFF. The CDR3 region has the DNA TGCGCCAGCAGCTTGCGCGAGCCTTATGAAAAACTGTTTTTT.

This clone qualifies as medium-sized. The chain uses TRBV7-6 and TRBJ2-5; tentative D call: TRBD2 (5 bases). The germline gives CDR1 SGHVS, CDR2 FNYEAQ. This CDR3 comprises 16 residues. The V gene lost 4 bases and the J gene lost 1 base, with 16 bases spanning the gap. The chain's CDR3 is CASSSSAGGSQETQYF. The CDR3 DNA reads as TGTGCCAGCAGCTCCTCCGCCGGTGGGAGCCAAGAGACCCAGTACTTC.

J is TRBJ2-7 and V is TRBV10-1; D possibly corresponds to TRBD2 (6 bases). CDR1 is WNHNN, CDR2 SYGVQD, per germline (reference sequence). V lost 8 bases and J lost 4, with 15 bases in between. CDR3 length: 13 amino acids. The CDR3 loop reads CASSASGRYEQYF. In nucleotides, the CDR3 is TGCGCCAGCTCAGCGTCAGGGAGGTACGAGCAGTACTTC.

Remarks on this clone: Sequence at one end of the junction differs from germline and may be a read error. The chain recombines TRBV7-3 with TRBJ2-1; 10 nucleotides match TRBD1. Germline CDR1 SGHTA, CDR2 FQGTGA. The length of the CDR3 is 16 residues. Here the CDR3 DNA reads TGTGCCAGCAGCCTAACTTCAGGGACAGGGGACCATGAGCAGTTCTTC. This encodes CASSLTSGTGDHEQFF.

The chain carries TRBV5-1 and TRBJ2-7; 7 bases are a match to TRBD1. CDR3 length: 15 residues. Germline assignment: CDR1 SGHRS and CDR2 YFSETQ. Unmatched junction bases numbered 13, after V lost 3 bases and J lost 7 bases. The CDR3 here is CASSSLGQTNGEQYF. The DNA of the CDR3 is TGCGCCAGCAGCTCGTTGGGACAGACGAATGGGGAGCAGTACTTC. Supplemented by reference TRBV5-1 and TRBJ2-7, the full variable domain reads KAGVTQTPRYLIKTRGQQVTLSCSPISGHRSVSWYQQTPGQGLQFLFEYFSETQRNKGNFPGRFSGRQFSNSRSEMNVSTLELGDSALYLCASSSLGQTNGEQYFGPGTRLTVT.

The rearrangement links TRBV7-9 to TRBJ1-1; TRBD1 agrees at 7 bases. Losses at the gene ends were 5 bases for V and 4 bases for J; bases not matched to a gene: 10. Germline V gives CDR1 SEHNR, CDR2 FQNEAQ (reference sequence). The CDR3 sequence is 15 residues long. The DNA for the CDR3 is TGTGCCAGCAGCGCCGACAGGGTGCGGGGCACTGAAGCTTTCTTT. Its protein product is CASSADRVRGTEAFF.

The rearrangement joins TRBV5-1 to TRBJ2-7; TRBD2 might be the D (5 bases). Germline loops: CDR1 SGHRS, CDR2 YFSETQ. This CDR3 comprises 17 residues. The germline V and J ends were trimmed by 0 bases and 6 bases, with 22 bases remaining between them. The CDR3 reads CASSLGIVRVSLREQYF. As DNA, the CDR3 is TGCGCCAGCAGCTTGGGGATAGTGCGGGTCTCACTACGCGAGCAGTACTTC.

This clone was found once. V gene TRBV24-1 combines with J gene TRBJ2-1, with D perhaps matching TRBD2 (5 bases). Between the trimmed V and J ends, which lost 6 bases and 0 bases, there was a span of 8 bases. CDR3 length: 14 residues. The germline CDR1 and CDR2 sequences are KGHDR and SFDVKD. The CDR3: CATSTAGSYNEQFF. For the CDR3, the DNA is TGTGCCACCAGTACGGCGGGCTCCTACAATGAGCAGTTCTTC.

The V gene is TRBV28, the J gene TRBJ1-2; the match to TRBD1 covers 7 bases. The CDR3 sequence is 15 residues long. The V segment lost 5 bases and the J segment 4 bases; nucleotides outside the gene matches: 10. Germline loops: CDR1 MDHEN, CDR2 SYDVKM. CDR3 loop: CASSPYRGSPYGYTF. CDR3 nucleotides: TGTGCCAGCAGTCCCTACAGGGGCTCCCCCTATGGCTACACCTTC.

The gene calls are TRBV25-1 and TRBJ1-4; no reliable D call. The length of the CDR3 is 16 residues. Deletions cut 4 bases from V and 7 bases from J, with 19 bases between. Germline CDR1 is MGHDK and CDR2 is SYGVNS. CDR3 DNA: TGTGCCAGCAGTGGGGGAACGAAGGGAGGAGGTGAAAAACTGTTTTTT. It codes for CASSGGTKGGGEKLFF.

This clone has only one observation. V gene TRBV29-1 combines with J gene TRBJ2-7; 7 positions match TRBD2. The trim removed 0 bases at V and 2 bases at J, leaving 4 bases unmatched. The CDR3 covers 14 residues. Germline-derived CDR1 and CDR2 are SQVTM and ANQGSEA. CDR3 DNA: TGCAGCGTTGAAGAAAGCGGGATTACCTACGAGCAGTACTTC. It codes for CSVEESGITYEQYF.

The chain carries TRBV5-1 and TRBJ1-2; the match to TRBD1 covers 9 bases. V lost 6 bases to trimming and J lost 4 bases; unmatched junction nucleotides: 7. Per the germline V gene, CDR1 is SGHRS and CDR2 is YFSETQ. CDR3 length equals 14 residues. The CDR3 region has the DNA TGCGCCAGCACCGGGACAGGGTCTACCTATGGCTACACCTTC. Protein sequence: CASTGTGSTYGYTF.

This chain uses TRBV2 with TRBJ1-5, with 7 nucleotides matching TRBD1. The ends lost 6 bases at V and 0 bases at J; junction bases unmatched: 11. Germline CDR1 reads SNHLY; CDR2 reads FYNNEI. CDR3 length equals 17 residues. In nucleotides, the CDR3 is TGTGCCAGCAGCGTACAGGGGTCAGTCGCTAGCAATCAGCCCCAGCATTTT. It codes for CASSVQGSVASNQPQHF.

This chain uses TRBV4-1 with TRBJ2-7; 14 bases align to TRBD2. The germline V gene has CDR1 MGHRA and CDR2 YSYEKL. J lost 4 bases, V lost 3 bases, and 8 bases had no gene match. This CDR3 is 17 amino acids long. The CDR3 reads CASSHIGGTSGGYEQYF. The CDR3 nucleotides are TGCGCCAGCAGCCACATTGGTGGGACTAGCGGGGGTTACGAGCAGTACTTC.

The chain joins TRBV25-1 to TRBJ2-5, with a weak D call TRBD2 (5 bases). Trimming stripped 3 bases from V and 4 bases from J, with 15 bases between. The CDR3 length is 15 residues. Germline V gene data show CDR1 as MGHDK and CDR2 as SYGVNS. CDR3 region: CASSEIGVSVETQYF. The DNA for the CDR3 is TGTGCCAGCAGTGAGATAGGAGTTAGCGTAGAGACCCAGTACTTC.

The chain combines TRBV6-2 or TRBV6-3 with TRBJ2-2, with TRBD1 identical over 8 bases. Germline values: CDR1 MNHEY, CDR2 SVGEGT. The CDR3 covers 16 residues. J was trimmed by 3 bases and V by 5 bases; bases with no gene match: 8. The CDR3 DNA reads as TGTGCCAGCAGTCCCTGGACAGGGTATGACACCGGGGAGCTGTTTTTT. Translation: CASSPWTGYDTGELFF.

The rearrangement uses TRBV19 and TRBJ2-3, with D perhaps TRBD1 (6 bases). The CDR3 contains 15 residues. Germline CDR1 and CDR2: LNHDA and SQIVND (reference sequence). Trimming stripped 5 bases from V and 2 bases from J, with 14 bases between. The CDR3 nucleotides read TGTGCCAGTAGTTCAGACAGGACCATCACAGATACGCAGTATTTT. It codes for CASSSDRTITDTQYF.

The chain is built from TRBV27 and TRBJ1-1; possibly TRBD1 for D (5 bases). V was cut by 5 bases and J by 7 bases, with 14 bases left in between. This CDR3 comprises 13 residues. Germline lookup yields CDR1 MNHEY and CDR2 SMNVEV (reference sequence). The CDR3 nucleotides read TGTGCCAGCAGTCCTCCGGGTAGGGGTGAAGCTTTCTTT. Protein product: CASSPPGRGEAFF.

The genes are TRBV19 and TRBJ2-2; 10 nucleotides match TRBD2. Germline CDR1 reads LNHDA; CDR2 reads SQIVND (reference sequence). The CDR3 runs 16 residues. J was trimmed by 5 bases and V by 3 bases; bases with no gene match: 6. The CDR3 region is CASSILAGGWTGELFF. In DNA, the CDR3 is TGTGCCAGTAGTATCTTAGCGGGAGGTTGGACCGGGGAGCTGTTTTTT.